One sample yielded the 8 T cell receptor beta chains listed below, sequenced in a study of blood T cell repertoires in COVID-19. Measured with immunoSEQ multiplex PCR; TCRdb has only the in-frame clones, and not every one. Of roughly 350,000 clones in the sample, around 87% were seen once. Sequencing was done on a sample of peripheral blood. All receptors come from a woman between 25 and 40 years old with COVID-19, enrolled during active disease.

The chain recombines TRBV6-5 with TRBJ2-1; 10 bases line up with TRBD2. Germline-derived CDR1 and CDR2 are MNHEY and SVGAGI. Trimming cost V 6 bases and J 3 bases; bases outside gene matches: 2. This CDR3 is 14 amino acids long. The CDR3 is CASSGLADYNEQFF. In DNA, the CDR3 is TGTGCCAGCAGCGGACTAGCGGACTACAATGAGCAGTTCTTC.

This sequence joins TRBV7-8 and TRBJ2-5; no clear D. The germline V and J ends were trimmed by 1 base and 2 bases, with 8 bases remaining between them. The germline V gene encodes CDR1 SGHVS and CDR2 FQNEAQ. This CDR3 has 14 amino acids. CDR3: CASSLDGLQETQYF. The CDR3 nucleotides are TGTGCCAGCAGCTTAGATGGCCTTCAAGAGACCCAGTACTTC. Full variable domain (remainder filled in from reference TRBV7-8 and TRBJ2-5): GAGVSQSPRYKVAKRGQDVALRCDPISGHVSLFWYQQALGQGPEFLTYFQNEAQLDKSGLPSDRFFAERPEGSVSTLKIQRTQQEDSAVYLCASSLDGLQETQYFGPGTRLLVL.

The rearrangement links TRBV9 to TRBJ2-7; 10 bases match TRBD1. CDR3 size: 13 residues. Germline V gene lookup returns CDR1 SGDLS and CDR2 YYNGEE. V lost 7 bases, J lost 5 bases, and 6 bases stayed unmatched. CDR3 bases: TGTGCCAGCGGTGGGACAGGGGCCCACGAGCAGTACTTC. It translates to CASGGTGAHEQYF. The whole variable domain, remainder taken from reference TRBV9 and TRBJ2-7, is DSGVTQTPKHLITATGQRVTLRCSPRSGDLSVYWYQQSLDQGLQFLIQYYNGEERAKGNILERFSAQQFPDLHSELNLSSLELGDSALYFCASGGTGAHEQYFGPGTRLTVT.

The gene calls are TRBV28 and TRBJ2-1; the match to TRBD2 covers 9 bases. Per the germline V gene, CDR1 is MDHEN and CDR2 is SYDVKM. V shed 8 bases and J 6 bases; nucleotides not matched to a gene: 8. The CDR3 extends over 14 amino acids. CDR3 region: CASRDSGRSNEQFF. DNA for the CDR3: TGTGCCAGCCGTGACAGCGGGAGGAGCAATGAGCAGTTCTTC.

This chain connects TRBV24-1 to TRBJ2-1; a possible D gene is TRBD1 (6 bases). Germline-derived CDR1 and CDR2 are KGHDR and SFDVKD. The CDR3 consists of 14 residues. Deletions cut 6 bases from V and 4 bases from J, with 12 bases between. CDR3 residues: CATSTDRFYNEQFF. CDR3 coding DNA: TGTGCCACCAGTACCGACAGGTTTTACAATGAGCAGTTCTTC.

This clone was seen a single time. The chain uses TRBV5-5 and TRBJ2-7; tentatively, D is TRBD2 (6 bases). Germline lookup yields CDR1 SGHKS and CDR2 YYEKEE (reference sequence). V lost 0 bases and J 2 bases, leaving 9 bases between the germline ends. The CDR3 covers 14 residues. The CDR3 bases are TGTGCCAGCAGCTTGGCCGGGGGTCCCTACGAGCAGTACTTC. Protein: CASSLAGGPYEQYF.

The chain links TRBV7-9 to TRBJ2-4, with a weak D call TRBD1 (6 bases). Germline assignment: CDR1 SEHNR and CDR2 FQNEAQ (reference sequence). The germline V and J ends were trimmed by 5 bases and 8 bases, with 19 bases remaining between them. CDR3 length: 15 amino acids. The CDR3 here is CASSPPRTAGDIQYF. The CDR3 DNA reads as TGTGCCAGCAGCCCACCTCGGACAGCCGGGGACATTCAGTACTTC.

The chain links TRBV4-1 to TRBJ2-7; the match to TRBD2 covers 7 bases. The germline CDR1 and CDR2 sequences are MGHRA and YSYEKL. V lost 1 base to trimming and J lost 2 bases; unmatched junction nucleotides: 14. The CDR3 loop spans 18 amino acids. The CDR3 DNA is TGCGCCAGCAGCCAAGCCTATTGGGCGGGAGCTTCTCCCTACGAGCAGTACTTC. It encodes CASSQAYWAGASPYEQYF.